This T cell receptor beta chain was profiled in a study of shared clonotypes between healthy human individuals. About the study: Three CD4 naive, three CD4 memory, two CD8 naive and one CD8 memory plate were used per donor.

It was into CD45RA+ naive and CD45RA-negative memory subsets that the CD4+ cells were split. Germline values: CDR1 SGHDN, CDR2 FVKESK. Trimming took off 4 bases at V and 10 bases at J, with 9 bases between the two ends. The length of the CDR3 is 11 residues. Replicate PCRs for sorted subsets used approximately 220 ng DNA; this equaled around 28,000 T cell genomes. Sequenced by immunoSEQ multiplex PCR; TCRdb stores in-frame clones only, minus some. The sample has approximately 1.1 million clones, 70% to 80% seen once; the top ten hold under 0.6%. Sequenced sample: memory CD4+ T cells from PBMCs. Subset defined: CD45RA-negative fraction. The chain joins TRBV14 to TRBJ2-3; no definite D call. This receptor was taken from a man younger than 35 in good health. Some clones in this sample may be carry-over from other donors' samples. The CDR3 is CASSLGSSQYF. CDR3 nucleotides: TGTGCCAGCAGCCTGGGGTCCTCGCAGTATTTT.